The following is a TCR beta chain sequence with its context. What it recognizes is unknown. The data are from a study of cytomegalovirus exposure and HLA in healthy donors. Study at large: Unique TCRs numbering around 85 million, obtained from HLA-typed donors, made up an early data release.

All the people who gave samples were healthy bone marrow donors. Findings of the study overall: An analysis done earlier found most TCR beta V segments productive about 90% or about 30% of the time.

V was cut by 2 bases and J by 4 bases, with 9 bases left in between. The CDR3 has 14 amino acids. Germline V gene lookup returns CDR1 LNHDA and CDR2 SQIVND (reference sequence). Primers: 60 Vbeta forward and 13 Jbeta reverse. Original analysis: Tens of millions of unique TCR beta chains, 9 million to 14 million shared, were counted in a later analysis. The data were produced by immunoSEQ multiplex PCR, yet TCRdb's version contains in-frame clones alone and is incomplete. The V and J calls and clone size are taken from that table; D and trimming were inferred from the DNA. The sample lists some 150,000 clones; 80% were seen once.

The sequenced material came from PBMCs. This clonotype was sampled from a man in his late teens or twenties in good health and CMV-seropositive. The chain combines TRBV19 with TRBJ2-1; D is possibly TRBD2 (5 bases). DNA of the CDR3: TGTGCCAGTAGTATATTCAGCGGTTACAATGAGCAGTTCTTC. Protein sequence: CASSIFSGYNEQFF.